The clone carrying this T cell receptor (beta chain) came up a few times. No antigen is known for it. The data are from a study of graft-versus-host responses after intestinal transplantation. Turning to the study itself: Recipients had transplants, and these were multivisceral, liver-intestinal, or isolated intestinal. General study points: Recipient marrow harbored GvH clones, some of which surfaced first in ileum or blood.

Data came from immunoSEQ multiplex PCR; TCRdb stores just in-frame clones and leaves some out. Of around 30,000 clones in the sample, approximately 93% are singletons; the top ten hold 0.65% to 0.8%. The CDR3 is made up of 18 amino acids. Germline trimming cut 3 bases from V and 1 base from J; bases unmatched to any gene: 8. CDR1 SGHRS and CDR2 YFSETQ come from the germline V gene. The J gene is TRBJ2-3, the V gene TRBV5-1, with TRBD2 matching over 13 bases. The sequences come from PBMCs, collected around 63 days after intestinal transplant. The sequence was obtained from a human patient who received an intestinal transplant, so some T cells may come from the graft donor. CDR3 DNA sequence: TGCGCCAGCAGCTCACCCCGACTAGCGGGAGGTCGCACAGATACGCAGTATTTT. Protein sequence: CASSSPRLAGGRTDTQYF.